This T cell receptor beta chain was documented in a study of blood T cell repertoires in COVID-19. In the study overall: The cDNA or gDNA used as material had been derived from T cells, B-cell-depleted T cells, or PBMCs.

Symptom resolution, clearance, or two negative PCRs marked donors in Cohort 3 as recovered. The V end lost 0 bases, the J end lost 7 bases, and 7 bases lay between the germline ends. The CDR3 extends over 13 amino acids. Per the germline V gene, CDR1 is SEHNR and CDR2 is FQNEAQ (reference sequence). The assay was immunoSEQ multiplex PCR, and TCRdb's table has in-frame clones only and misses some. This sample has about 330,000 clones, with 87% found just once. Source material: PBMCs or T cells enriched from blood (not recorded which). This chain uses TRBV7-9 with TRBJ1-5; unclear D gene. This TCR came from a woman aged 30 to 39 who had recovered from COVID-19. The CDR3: CASSLARGQPQHF. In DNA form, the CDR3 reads TGTGCCAGCAGCTTAGCGCGAGGGCAGCCCCAGCATTTT.